Listed here are 6 T cell receptor beta chains from one sample, sequenced in a study of cytomegalovirus exposure and HLA in healthy donors. This PCR relied on a set of 60 Vbeta primers and 13 Jbeta primers. Sequenced by immunoSEQ multiplex PCR; TCRdb stores in-frame clones only, minus some. Of 170,000 or so clones in the sample, roughly 78% were seen once. The material sequenced was PBMCs. The receptors here all came from a middle-aged woman in good health and CMV-seronegative.

This chain connects TRBV19 to TRBJ1-1; possible D gene TRBD1, 6 bases. Trimming took off 4 bases at V and 3 bases at J, with 6 bases between the two ends. This CDR3 has 12 residues. Germline V lookup: CDR1 LNHDA, CDR2 SQIVND (reference sequence). CDR3 nucleotides: TGTGCCAGTAGTACAGGGGACACTGAAGCTTTCTTT. Amino acids: CASSTGDTEAFF. The variable domain in full, with the rest retrieved from reference TRBV19 and TRBJ1-1, is DGGITQSPKYLFRKEGQNVTLSCEQNLNHDAMYWYRQDPGQGLRLIYYSQIVNDFQKGDIAEGYSVSREKKESFPLTVTSAQKNPTAFYLCASSTGDTEAFFGQGTRLTVV.

The chain joins TRBV5-4 to TRBJ1-6, with 9 bases lining up with TRBD1. The CDR3 spans 20 residues. Germline CDR1 reads SGHNT; CDR2 reads YYREEE (reference sequence). J gave up 0 bases and V 3 bases, and 13 bases lay outside the gene matches. This CDR3 is CASSWARDRASSSYNSPLHF. CDR3 DNA: TGTGCCAGCAGCTGGGCCCGGGACAGGGCCTCTAGCTCCTATAATTCACCCCTCCACTTT.

The V and J genes are TRBV28 and TRBJ2-5; a weak D match, TRBD2 (6 bases). Trimming shortened V by 5 bases and J by 4 bases, and 11 bases separated the two germline ends. The CDR3 sequence is 13 residues long. Germline CDR1 MDHEN, CDR2 SYDVKM. CDR3: CASSVSGVETQYF. CDR3 nucleotide sequence: TGTGCCAGCAGTGTGTCGGGAGTAGAGACCCAGTACTTC.

The chain couples TRBV12-5 to TRBJ1-2, with TRBD1 identical over 9 bases. CDR1 and CDR2 from the germline V gene are LGHNT and FRNRAP. The CDR3 has 13 amino acids. V was clipped by 3 bases and J by 6 bases; unmatched bases: 2. CDR3 in DNA: TGTGCTAGTGGTTTCTGGACAGGGGATGGCTACACCTTC. Residues: CASGFWTGDGYTF.

This clone has a single count. This chain joins TRBV28 and TRBJ2-1, with 7 bases aligning to TRBD2. The CDR3 extends over 16 amino acids. Per the germline V gene, CDR1 is MDHEN and CDR2 is SYDVKM. V gave up 4 bases and J gave up 0 bases; unmatched junction bases: 6. CDR3 in DNA: TGTGCCAGCAGTTATCCGTGGACTAGCTCCTACAATGAGCAGTTCTTC. Translation: CASSYPWTSSYNEQFF. Full variable domain (rest looked up from reference TRBV28 and TRBJ2-1): DVKVTQSSRYLVKRTGEKVFLECVQDMDHENMFWYRQDPGLGLRLIYFSYDVKMKEKGDIPEGYSVSREKKERFSLILESASTNQTSMYLCASSYPWTSSYNEQFFGPGTRLTVL.

This sequence joins TRBV2 and TRBJ2-1; 8 bases match TRBD2. The CDR3 spans 16 residues. The V segment lost 2 bases and the J segment 3 bases; nucleotides outside the gene matches: 6. Germline loops: CDR1 SNHLY, CDR2 FYNNEI. The DNA for the CDR3 is TGTGCCAGCAGTGAAATGGTAGCGGGGTTCTACAATGAGCAGTTCTTC. It codes for CASSEMVAGFYNEQFF.